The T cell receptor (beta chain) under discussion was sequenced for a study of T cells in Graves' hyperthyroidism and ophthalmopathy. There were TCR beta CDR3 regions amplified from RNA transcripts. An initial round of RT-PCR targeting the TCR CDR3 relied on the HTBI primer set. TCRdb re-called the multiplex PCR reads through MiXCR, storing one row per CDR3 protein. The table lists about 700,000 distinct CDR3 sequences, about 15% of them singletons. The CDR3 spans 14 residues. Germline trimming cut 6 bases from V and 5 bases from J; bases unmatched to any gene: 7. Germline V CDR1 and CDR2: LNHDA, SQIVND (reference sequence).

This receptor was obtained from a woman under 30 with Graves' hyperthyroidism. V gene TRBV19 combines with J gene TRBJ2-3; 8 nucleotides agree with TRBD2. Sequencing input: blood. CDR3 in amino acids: CASRNSGKEDTQYF. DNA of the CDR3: TGTGCCAGTAGAAATAGCGGGAAGGAAGATACGCAGTATTTT.